This T cell receptor beta chain is drawn from a study of CD8 T cells in Susac syndrome. An input of about 0.45 to 1 ug of RNA was subjected to reverse transcription using random hexamers. TCRdb fed the immunoSEQ multiplex PCR reads into MiXCR, producing one record per CDR3 protein. The sample shows around 180,000 distinct CDR3 sequences, 93% of them seen only once. CDR1 is SGHTA and CDR2 is FQGNSA in the germline V gene. Trimming removed 5 bases from V and 10 bases from J, with 9 bases in between. This CDR3 region has 11 residues. The sequencing sample was made of CD4+ T cells from PBMCs. This sequence originates from a human donor with multiple sclerosis. The chain has TRBV7-2 and TRBJ2-1, with D possibly called TRBD1 or TRBD2 (5 bases each). CDR3 in amino acids: CASSRQREQFF. Here the CDR3 DNA reads TGTGCCAGCAGCAGACAGCGGGAGCAGTTCTTC.